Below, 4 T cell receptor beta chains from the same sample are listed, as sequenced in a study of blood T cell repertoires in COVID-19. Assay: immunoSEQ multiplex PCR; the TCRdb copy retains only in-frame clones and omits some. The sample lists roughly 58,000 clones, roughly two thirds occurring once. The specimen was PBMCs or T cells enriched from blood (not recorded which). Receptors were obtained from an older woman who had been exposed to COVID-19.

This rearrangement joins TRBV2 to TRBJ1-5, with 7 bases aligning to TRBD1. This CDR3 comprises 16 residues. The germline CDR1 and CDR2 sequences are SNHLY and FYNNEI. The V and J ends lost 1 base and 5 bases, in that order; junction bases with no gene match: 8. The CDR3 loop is CASSEEVRGIYQPQHF. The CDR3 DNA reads TGTGCCAGCAGTGAAGAAGTCAGGGGGATCTATCAGCCCCAGCATTTT.

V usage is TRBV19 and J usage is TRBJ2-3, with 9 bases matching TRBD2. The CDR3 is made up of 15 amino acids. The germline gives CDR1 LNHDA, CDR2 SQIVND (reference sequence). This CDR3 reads CAVGLSGGSTDTQYF. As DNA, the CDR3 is TGTGCAGTAGGATTAAGCGGGGGGAGCACAGATACGCAGTATTTT.

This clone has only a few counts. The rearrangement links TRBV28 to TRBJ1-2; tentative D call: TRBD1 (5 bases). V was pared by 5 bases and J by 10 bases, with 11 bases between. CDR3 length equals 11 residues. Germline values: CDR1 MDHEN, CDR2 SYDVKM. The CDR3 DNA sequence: TGTGCCAGCAGTCGACAGCCCCTCTACACCTTC. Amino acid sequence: CASSRQPLYTF.

Here the CDR3 reads CASGEGYVNEQFF. CDR3 coding DNA: TGTGCTAGTGGGGAGGGATATGTCAATGAGCAGTTCTTC. The chain links TRBV12-5 to TRBJ2-1; the D gene is possibly TRBD2 (6 bases). V lost 6 bases to trimming and J lost 6 bases, with 12 bases between them. Germline CDR1 LGHNT, CDR2 FRNRAP. CDR3 size: 13 residues. The variable domain in full, completed from reference TRBV12-5 and TRBJ2-1, reads DARVTQTPRHKVTEMGQEVTMRCQPILGHNTVFWYRQTMMQGLELLAYFRNRAPLDDSGMPKDRFSAEMPDATLATLKIQPSEPRDSAVYFCASGEGYVNEQFFGPGTRLTVL.